This is a list of T cell receptor beta chains from one sample in a study of T cell changes during pregnancy in multiple sclerosis. Libraries were prepared by immunoSEQ multiplex PCR; TCRdb keeps only in-frame clonotypes and omits some of them. Counted here are about 20,000 clones, 85% occurring once; the ten biggest clones make up over 9%. This specimen was CD8+ T cells from peripheral blood mononuclear cells, taken after pregnancy. Receptors were obtained from a female donor with multiple sclerosis, enrolled in a pregnancy study. Each CDR3 is given with its conserved first and last residue. A D gene is named only where the DNA matches it firmly. Clone size, where shown, is once, few, many, or a class for clones that have expanded.

>TRBV30|TRBD2|NA|TRBJ2-7
CAWRSGLDETYEQYF
TGTGCCTGGAGGTCAGGACTAGACGAAACCTACGAGCAGTACTTC
>TRBV7-9|NA|NA|TRBJ1-1
CASSLSYGMNTEAFF
TGTGCCAGCAGCTTAAGTTACGGGATGAACACTGAAGCTTTCTTT
>TRBV27|NA|NA|TRBJ1-6
CASSLDLGQSSSPLHF
TGTGCCAGCAGTTTAGATCTAGGACAGTCAAGCTCACCCCTCCACTTT
>TRBV9|TRBD1|NA|TRBJ2-2
CASSVERTGYTGELFF
TGTGCCAGCAGCGTAGAAAGGACAGGGTACACCGGGGAGCTGTTTTTT
>TRBV28|TRBD1|NA|TRBJ1-1
CASSLPGGTEAFF
TGTGCCAGCAGTTTACCAGGGGGGACTGAAGCTTTCTTT
>TRBV15|NA|NA|TRBJ2-1
CATSREGDHSYNEQFF
TGTGCCACCAGCAGGGAAGGAGATCACTCCTACAATGAGCAGTTCTTC
>TRBV19|NA|few|TRBJ1-1
CASSMTENTEAFF
TGTGCCAGTAGTATGACAGAGAACACTGAAGCTTTCTTT
>TRBV7-9|NA|few|TRBJ2-1
CASSFRWRQPQFF
TGTGCCAGCAGCTTTCGGTGGAGACAGCCCCAGTTCTTC
>TRBV9|TRBD1|NA|TRBJ2-1
CASSVQGQAYNEQFF
TGTGCCAGCAGCGTTCAGGGACAGGCCTACAATGAGCAGTTCTTC
>TRBV18|NA|NA|TRBJ1-2
CASTNRSDGYTF
TGTGCCAGCACCAACCGGTCGGATGGCTACACCTTC
>TRBV7-3|NA|NA|TRBJ1-6
CASSLEQGSSPLHF
TGTGCCAGCAGCTTAGAACAGGGCAGTTCACCCCTCCACTTT
>TRBV6-1|NA|medium-sized|TRBJ1-6
CASSEAANSPLHF
TGTGCCAGCAGTGAGGCGGCAAATTCACCCCTCCACTTT
>TRBV27|TRBD1|NA|TRBJ2-6
CASRDRVGPGANVLTF
TGTGCCAGCCGGGACAGGGTTGGCCCTGGGGCCAACGTCCTGACTTTC
>TRBV19|NA|NA|TRBJ2-7
CAVRAGGTYEQYF
TGTGCCGTCAGGGCCGGGGGAACCTACGAGCAGTACTTC
>TRBV6-5|NA|NA|TRBJ2-7
CASSYAGYEQYF
TGTGCCAGCAGTTACGCGGGGTACGAGCAGTACTTC
>TRBV6-5|TRBD2|NA|TRBJ2-7
CASSYLAGEHEQYF
TGTGCCAGCAGTTATCTAGCGGGAGAACACGAGCAGTACTTC
>TRBV2|NA|NA|TRBJ1-1
CASSEGAGWDTEAFF
TGTGCCAGCAGTGAAGGCGCAGGGTGGGATACTGAAGCTTTCTTT
>TRBV11-2|NA|few|TRBJ2-2
CASSLFQAPTNTGELFF
TGTGCCAGCAGCTTATTTCAGGCTCCAACGAACACCGGGGAGCTGTTTTTT
>TRBV9|NA|NA|TRBJ1-6
CASSVGGGDNSPLHF
TGTGCCAGCAGCGTAGGTGGCGGAGATAATTCACCCCTCCACTTT
>TRBV4-1|NA|NA|TRBJ2-1
CASSQTSSDEQFF
TGCGCCAGCAGCCAGACTAGTAGCGATGAGCAGTTCTTC
>TRBV5-5|NA|NA|TRBJ2-7
CASSPLDTSSYEQYF
TGTGCCAGCAGCCCTCTTGACACCTCCTCCTACGAGCAGTACTTC
>TRBV6-4|TRBD2|few|TRBJ2-3
CASSVAGDGDTQYF
TGTGCCAGCAGTGTAGCGGGAGATGGAGATACGCAGTATTTT
>TRBV5-4|NA|NA|TRBJ1-2
CASSLAPKTMEGYTF
TGTGCCAGCAGCTTGGCGCCAAAAACTATGGAGGGCTACACCTTC
>TRBV7-9|TRBD2|few|TRBJ2-1
CASVSGGSYNEQFF
TGTGCCAGCGTCAGCGGGGGCTCCTACAATGAGCAGTTCTTC
>TRBV7-9|NA|NA|TRBJ2-3
CASSTTGTPYSTDTQYF
TGTGCCAGCAGCACAACCGGGACTCCCTACAGCACAGATACGCAGTATTTT
>TRBV2|TRBD1|NA|TRBJ1-1
CASSRGQGKNTEAFF
TGTGCCAGCAGCCGCGGACAGGGGAAGAACACTGAAGCTTTCTTT
>TRBV15|TRBD2|once|TRBJ2-3
CATKGLAGDTDTQYF
TGTGCCACCAAAGGACTAGCGGGAGACACAGATACGCAGTATTTT
>TRBV27|TRBD1|few|TRBJ1-6
CASTPQGENSPLHF
TGTGCCAGCACCCCTCAGGGGGAGAATTCACCCCTCCACTTT
>TRBV27|TRBD2|NA|TRBJ2-1
CASSLSGGTAADNEQFF
TGTGCCAGCAGCCTTTCGGGGGGGACCGCCGCGGACAATGAGCAGTTCTTC
>TRBV4-1|NA|NA|TRBJ1-1
CASSQGGPLNTEAFF
TGCGCCAGCAGCCAGGGGGGGCCTTTGAACACTGAAGCTTTCTTT
>TRBV27|NA|NA|TRBJ1-5
CASSPGGQPQHF
TGTGCCAGCAGTCCCGGGGGTCAGCCCCAGCATTTT
>TRBV19|NA|NA|TRBJ2-1
CASETENYNEQFF
TGTGCCAGCGAGACAGAGAACTACAATGAGCAGTTCTTC
>TRBV29-1|TRBD2|once|TRBJ2-2
CSVVLRTSGNTGELFF
TGCAGCGTTGTCCTAAGGACTAGCGGGAACACCGGGGAGCTGTTTTTT
>TRBV5-1|NA|NA|TRBJ2-5
CASNEMGQQETQYF
TGCGCCAGCAACGAGATGGGACAACAAGAGACCCAGTACTTC
>TRBV6-6|TRBD1|few|TRBJ1-2
CASSYHDRDGYTF
TGTGCCAGCAGTTACCACGACAGGGATGGCTACACCTTC
>TRBV5-3|TRBD2|NA|TRBJ2-3
CARSLPRLAESTDTQYF
TGTGCCAGAAGCTTGCCACGACTAGCGGAAAGCACAGATACGCAGTATTTT
>TRBV14|NA|NA|TRBJ1-2
CASSRQNYGYTF
TGTGCCAGCAGCCGGCAGAACTATGGCTACACCTTC
>TRBV7-2|TRBD2|NA|TRBJ2-5
CASSHGSSGRSSGETQYF
TGTGCCAGCAGCCATGGGTCTAGCGGGAGGTCTAGCGGAGAGACCCAGTACTTC
>TRBV4-1|TRBD1|few|TRBJ1-1
CASSQETGMNTEAFF
TGCGCCAGCAGCCAAGAGACAGGGATGAACACTGAAGCTTTCTTT
>TRBV5-6|NA|NA|TRBJ1-2
CASSLVVTDPESTYGYTF
TGTGCCAGCAGCTTGGTTGTGACAGACCCTGAAAGTACCTATGGCTACACCTTC
>TRBV5-4|NA|NA|TRBJ2-2
CASSPSNTGELFF
TGTGCCAGCAGCCCGAGTAACACCGGGGAGCTGTTTTTT
>TRBV14|TRBD1|NA|TRBJ2-3
CASSPFWTGGTDTQYF
TGTGCCAGCAGCCCATTCTGGACAGGGGGCACAGATACGCAGTATTTT
>TRBV6-1|NA|NA|TRBJ2-7
CASSEAGEVYEQYF
TGTGCCAGCAGTGAAGCAGGGGAAGTCTACGAGCAGTACTTC